This T cell receptor beta chain is drawn from a study of breast tumors, draining lymph nodes, adjacent tissues. General study findings and limits: Tumor TCR diversity was below lymph nodes but above nontumor tissue.

Samples came from axillary lymph nodes draining the breast cancer. TCRdb itself ran the multiplex PCR reads through MiXCR, one entry per CDR3 protein. The sample gives under 110,000 distinct CDR3 sequences, around 30% of which show up once; approximately 5% is in the top ten. This clonotype was found a few times. Its antigen remains unknown. The clonotype originates from a female donor with breast cancer. Some clones in this sample may be carry-over from other donors' samples. Sample: axillary lymph node tissue.

The CDR3 nucleotides read TGTGCCAGCAGTTACGGGAGGAACACTGAAGCTTTCTTT. Translated, it gives CASSYGRNTEAFF. This sequence joins TRBV6-5 and TRBJ1-1; D is unresolved. The CDR3 sequence is 13 residues long. CDR1 and CDR2 (germline): MNHEY, SVGAGI. V was trimmed by 2 bases and J by 1 base, leaving 5 bases between them.